A single sample gave rise to the 28 T cell receptor beta chains below, sequenced in a study of cytomegalovirus exposure and HLA in healthy donors. Sequenced by immunoSEQ multiplex PCR; TCRdb stores in-frame clones only, minus some. The sample holds about 150,000 clones; around nine tenths are singletons and the top ten take under 25%. The sample was PBMCs. These receptors were obtained from a man younger than 35 in good health and CMV-seropositive.

The chain combines TRBV6-1 with TRBJ1-2, with 10 bases lining up with TRBD1. In germline, CDR1 is MNHNS, CDR2 SASEGT. J was trimmed by 7 bases and V by 4 bases; bases with no gene match: 9. This CDR3 has 15 amino acids. CDR3 loop: CASSGLDRGLVGYTF. The CDR3 region has the DNA TGTGCCAGCAGTGGGCTCGACAGGGGGCTGGTTGGCTACACCTTC.

The chain has TRBV10-2 and TRBJ2-2; D might be TRBD1 (6 bases). Per germline, CDR1 WSHSY and CDR2 SAAADI. The CDR3 contains 16 residues. V lost 3 bases to trimming and J lost 0 bases, with 11 bases between them. DNA for the CDR3: TGCGCCAGCAGTGAACAGGGCCCCCCGAACACCGGGGAGCTGTTTTTT. It is translated as CASSEQGPPNTGELFF.

The chain recombines TRBV7-3 with TRBJ2-5, with 8 bases identical to TRBD2. Germline assignment: CDR1 SGHTA and CDR2 FQGTGA. Germline trimming cut 5 bases from V and 5 bases from J; bases unmatched to any gene: 10. The CDR3 runs 15 residues. The CDR3 region has the DNA TGTGCCAGCAGCGCTCAGCGGGGGCCCGGGGAGACCCAGTACTTC. Translating gives CASSAQRGPGETQYF.

The chain recombines TRBV30 with TRBJ2-1, with 10 bases fitting TRBD1. CDR3 length equals 13 residues. V dropped 4 bases and J dropped 8; count of bases not matched to a gene: 5. CDR1 is GTSNPN and CDR2 is SVGIG in the germline V gene (reference sequence). As DNA, the CDR3 is TGTGCCTGGAAAGGGACAGGGGTCGATGAGCAGTTCTTC. Translated: CAWKGTGVDEQFF. Combining the CDR3 with reference TRBV30 and TRBJ2-1 gives the whole variable domain SQTIHQWPATLVQPVGSPLSLECTVEGTSNPNLYWYRQAAGRGLQLLFYSVGIGQISSEVPQNLSASRPQDRQFILSSKKLLLSDSGFYLCAWKGTGVDEQFFGPGTRLTVL.

This sequence joins TRBV11-2 and TRBJ2-7, with 14 bases lining up with TRBD2. V shed 5 bases, J shed 6 bases, and the junction held 6 bases outside the gene matches. The CDR3 runs 15 residues. Germline V CDR1 and CDR2: SGHAT, FQNNGV. The CDR3 reads CASSPGLAGAGEQYF. CDR3 nucleotides: TGTGCCAGCAGCCCGGGACTAGCGGGGGCTGGCGAGCAGTACTTC. The full variable domain, its missing parts supplied by reference TRBV11-2 and TRBJ2-7, is EAGVAQSPRYKIIEKRQSVAFWCNPISGHATLYWYQQILGQGPKLLIQFQNNGVVDDSQLPKDRFSAERLKGVDSTLKIQPAKLEDSAVYLCASSPGLAGAGEQYFGPGTRLTVT.

The J gene is TRBJ2-5, the V gene TRBV9; D gene unclear. From germline, CDR1 is SGDLS and CDR2 YYNGEE. CDR3 length equals 15 residues. V dropped 0 bases and J dropped 0 bases, with 9 bases sitting between them. CDR3 amino acids: CASSVDGGNQETQYF. As DNA, the CDR3 is TGTGCCAGCAGCGTAGACGGCGGCAACCAAGAGACCCAGTACTTC.

This chain links TRBV7-3 with TRBJ2-3; a weak D match, TRBD2 (6 bases). This CDR3 comprises 16 residues. Trimming removed 2 bases at V and 0 bases at J, with 12 bases between. In germline, CDR1 is SGHTA, CDR2 FQGTGA. The chain's CDR3 is CASSLLPGVSTDTQYF. Here the CDR3 DNA reads TGTGCCAGCAGCTTACTTCCGGGGGTTAGCACAGATACGCAGTATTTT.

In this sample, this clone turned up once. The rearrangement joins TRBV6-5 to TRBJ1-2; possibly TRBD1 for D (5 bases). CDR1 and CDR2 (germline): MNHEY, SVGAGI. This CDR3 contains 13 residues. Trimming cost V 5 bases and J 8 bases, with 15 bases left between them. CDR3 coding DNA: TGTGCCAGCAGTGCGGACACCACACGGGGCTACACCTTC. It translates to CASSADTTRGYTF.

The V and J genes are TRBV7-9 and TRBJ1-1, with 9 bases aligning to TRBD1. Germline V gene data show CDR1 as SEHNR and CDR2 as FQNEAQ (reference sequence). This CDR3 region has 14 residues. The V and J ends lost 4 bases and 4 bases, in that order; junction bases with no gene match: 4. In DNA form, the CDR3 reads TGTGCCAGCAGCTCGACAGGGGGTAGCACTGAAGCTTTCTTT. Amino acids: CASSSTGGSTEAFF.

The CDR3 DNA is TGTGCCAGCAGTTACGAGGGATTCCACGAGCAGTACTTC. Amino acid sequence: CASSYEGFHEQYF. The chain joins TRBV6-6 to TRBJ2-7; tentative D call: TRBD2 (5 bases). Per germline, CDR1 MNHNY and CDR2 SVGAGI (reference sequence). This CDR3 is 13 amino acids long. V was shortened by 2 bases and J by 5 bases, with 10 bases between the two germline ends.

V is TRBV9 and J is TRBJ2-5; tentatively, D is TRBD2 (6 bases). V was shortened by 2 bases and J by 5 bases, with 7 bases between the two germline ends. The CDR3 extends over 12 amino acids. Germline CDR1 reads SGDLS; CDR2 reads YYNGEE. CDR3 in amino acids: CASSVRGETQYF. Written as DNA, the CDR3 is TGTGCCAGCAGCGTGCGGGGCGAGACCCAGTACTTC.

V is TRBV11-2 and J is TRBJ2-7; perhaps TRBD2 as D (5 bases). The germline V gene has CDR1 SGHAT and CDR2 FQNNGV. The V end was cut by 5 bases, the J end by 0 bases, with 14 bases between. The CDR3 is made up of 15 amino acids. CDR3 loop: CASSARRPSSYEQYF. DNA for the CDR3: TGTGCCAGCAGCGCAAGGAGGCCGAGCTCCTACGAGCAGTACTTC.

The sample holds one count of this clone. J is TRBJ2-2 and V is TRBV7-6, with TRBD1 matching 7 bases. Germline values: CDR1 SGHVS, CDR2 FNYEAQ. The CDR3 contains 15 residues. J was trimmed by 2 bases and V by 1 base; bases with no gene match: 1. This chain's CDR3 is CASSLGDRNTGELFF. For the CDR3, the DNA is TGTGCCAGCAGCTTAGGGGACAGAAACACCGGGGAGCTGTTTTTT.

The chain carries TRBV9 and TRBJ2-2; 16 bases match TRBD2. The CDR3 is 16 amino acids. Germline V gene data show CDR1 as SGDLS and CDR2 as YYNGEE. Trimming took 3 bases from V and 6 from J; bases not matched to a gene: 2. CDR3 sequence (DNA): TGTGCCAGCAGCGCCGGGACTAGCGGGAGGGCCGGGGAGCTGTTTTTT. This codes for CASSAGTSGRAGELFF.

The chain is built from TRBV4-3 and TRBJ2-3; 9 bases are a match to TRBD2. This CDR3 contains 21 residues. CDR1 LGHNA and CDR2 YSLEER come from the germline V gene. The V segment lost 1 base and the J segment 0 bases; nucleotides outside the gene matches: 17. CDR3 residues: CASSQVGLGASGVSSTDTQYF. Here the CDR3 DNA reads TGCGCCAGCAGCCAAGTAGGGCTCGGGGCTAGCGGGGTTTCGAGCACAGATACGCAGTATTTT.

The V gene is TRBV7-3, the J gene TRBJ2-7; 10 bases fit TRBD2. The V gene end was trimmed by 6 bases and the J gene end by 2 bases; junction bases not matched to a gene: 13. The CDR3 is made up of 17 amino acids. Per germline, CDR1 SGHTA and CDR2 FQGTGA. The CDR3 coding sequence is TGTGCCAGCAGGCCCGGGGAGCGGGGGGGCCGCCCCTACGAGCAGTACTTC. It codes for CASRPGERGGRPYEQYF.

The chain combines TRBV5-1 with TRBJ2-5; a possible D gene is TRBD1 (6 bases). Germline V lookup: CDR1 SGHRS, CDR2 YFSETQ. Trimming took off 1 base at V and 5 bases at J, with 9 bases between the two ends. This CDR3 comprises 13 residues. CDR3 loop: CASSLLGAETQYF. CDR3 coding DNA: TGCGCCAGCAGCTTGCTGGGGGCTGAGACCCAGTACTTC.

The CDR3 region has the DNA TGCGCCAGCAGCTTCCCGACGGGGGGGGATTACAATGAGCAGTTCTTC. This sequence encodes CASSFPTGGDYNEQFF. The chain recombines TRBV5-1 with TRBJ2-1, with 8 bases aligning to TRBD2. The CDR3 has 16 amino acids. CDR1 is SGHRS and CDR2 is YFSETQ in the germline V gene. Trimming removed 2 bases from V and 4 bases from J; junction bases left unmatched: 8. The variable domain in full, with the rest retrieved from reference TRBV5-1 and TRBJ2-1, is KAGVTQTPRYLIKTRGQQVTLSCSPISGHRSVSWYQQTPGQGLQFLFEYFSETQRNKGNFPGRFSGRQFSNSRSEMNVSTLELGDSALYLCASSFPTGGDYNEQFFGPGTRLTVL.

The chain employs TRBV10-3 and TRBJ1-5; D not certain. The V end lost 2 bases, the J end lost 0 bases, and 11 bases lay between the germline ends. This CDR3 is built from 16 residues. Germline V gives CDR1 ENHRY, CDR2 SYGVKD. The CDR3 DNA reads TGTGCCATCAGTGAGAACAGTCCCTATAGCAATCAGCCCCAGCATTTT. Protein: CAISENSPYSNQPQHF.

The chain uses TRBV27 and TRBJ2-6; D not resolved. Trimming shortened V by 5 bases and J by 2 bases, and 16 bases separated the two germline ends. The CDR3 is made up of 17 amino acids. Germline CDR1 reads MNHEY; CDR2 reads SMNVEV (reference sequence). The CDR3 nucleotides read TGTGCCAGCAGTAATACCGGGTCAAAAGCTGGGGCCAACGTCCTGACTTTC. Encoded protein: CASSNTGSKAGANVLTF.

The chain links TRBV5-4 to TRBJ2-7, with TRBD2 matching over 9 bases. The V segment lost 3 bases and the J segment 5 bases; nucleotides outside the gene matches: 15. This CDR3 has 17 amino acids. The V gene's germline CDR1 is SGHNT and CDR2 YYREEE (reference sequence). CDR3 DNA sequence: TGTGCCAGCAGCTCGCCGGGACTAGCCTCCCAGAAGCACGAGCAGTACTTC. Protein: CASSSPGLASQKHEQYF.

The chain couples TRBV18 to TRBJ2-7, with TRBD1 matching 7 bases. The CDR3 has 14 residues. Germline V lookup: CDR1 KGHSH, CDR2 LQKENI. With 3 bases clipped from V and 3 bases from J, the junction kept 5 bases outside the gene matches. As DNA, the CDR3 is TGTGCCAGCTCACCCCCTGACAGGGTCTACGAGCAGTACTTC. It is translated as CASSPPDRVYEQYF.

The chain links TRBV7-2 to TRBJ2-2; D gene ambiguous. Trimming cost V 5 bases and J 0 bases, with 4 bases left between them. CDR3 length: 13 residues. Germline V gives CDR1 SGHTA, CDR2 FQGNSA. CDR3 sequence reads: CASSPTNTGELFF. CDR3 nucleotides: TGTGCCAGCAGCCCCACGAACACCGGGGAGCTGTTTTTT.

The chain uses TRBV27 and TRBJ2-7, with 7 bases lining up with TRBD1. V lost 5 bases and J lost 4; bases outside the gene matches: 11. Looked up from germline, CDR1 is MNHEY and CDR2 is SMNVEV (reference sequence). The CDR3 totals 15 residues. CDR3: CASSPATGSFYEQYF. The CDR3 coding sequence is TGTGCCAGCAGTCCGGCGACAGGGTCCTTTTACGAGCAGTACTTC.

The rearrangement links TRBV5-1 to TRBJ1-5; the D gene is possibly TRBD1 (6 bases). Germline values: CDR1 SGHRS, CDR2 YFSETQ. Trimming shortened V by 4 bases and J by 1 base, and 12 bases separated the two germline ends. The CDR3 spans 15 residues. The CDR3 sequence: CASSRGGASNQPQHF. The CDR3 coding sequence is TGCGCCAGCAGCCGAGGGGGGGCCAGCAATCAGCCCCAGCATTTT.

This chain joins TRBV6-6 and TRBJ1-3; possibly TRBD1 for D (5 bases). Germline V lookup: CDR1 MNHNY, CDR2 SVGAGI (reference sequence). The CDR3 consists of 15 residues. Trimming left V 6 bases short and J 0 bases short, with 12 bases between. The CDR3 DNA follows: TGTGCCAGCAGGGGGGGTCGGGACTCTGGAAACACCATATATTTT. Its translation: CASRGGRDSGNTIYF.

The chain couples TRBV19 to TRBJ2-3; tentative D call: TRBD2 (6 bases). The CDR3 length is 15 residues. In germline, CDR1 is LNHDA, CDR2 SQIVND (reference sequence). Trimming shortened V by 5 bases and J by 2 bases, and 14 bases separated the two germline ends. The CDR3 DNA is TGTGCCAGTAGTGGGCCGGGGACTGACACAGATACGCAGTATTTT. It encodes CASSGPGTDTDTQYF.

The chain links TRBV6-5 to TRBJ2-7; TRBD1 aligns across 7 bases. J gave up 0 bases and V 6 bases, and 8 bases lay outside the gene matches. CDR3 length equals 15 residues. Germline V gives CDR1 MNHEY, CDR2 SVGAGI. The CDR3 loop is CASREGASSSYEQYF. The CDR3, as DNA: TGTGCCAGCAGAGAGGGGGCTTCGAGCTCCTACGAGCAGTACTTC.